These 26 T cell receptor beta chains were sequenced from one sample in a study of cytomegalovirus exposure and HLA in healthy donors. The PCR ran on 60 Vbeta and 13 Jbeta primers. This table comes from immunoSEQ multiplex PCR, and its TCRdb copy is limited to in-frame clones, with some not included. The sample includes some 180,000 clones, around 88% seen only once; the top ten take approximately 1.8%. Sequences were obtained from PBMCs. The source is a man between 35 and 55 years old in good health and CMV-seropositive.

The chain carries TRBV28 and TRBJ1-3, with 7 bases fitting TRBD1. Trimming took 5 bases from V and 0 from J; bases not matched to a gene: 13. The CDR3 has 18 amino acids. Germline CDR1 is MDHEN and CDR2 is SYDVKM. The chain's CDR3 is CASSPPTTGLISGNTIYF. In DNA form, the CDR3 reads TGTGCCAGCAGTCCGCCGACGACAGGGTTAATCTCTGGAAACACCATATATTTT. Full variable domain (rest looked up from reference TRBV28 and TRBJ1-3): DVKVTQSSRYLVKRTGEKVFLECVQDMDHENMFWYRQDPGLGLRLIYFSYDVKMKEKGDIPEGYSVSREKKERFSLILESASTNQTSMYLCASSPPTTGLISGNTIYFGEGSWLTVV.

The V call is TRBV18, the J call TRBJ1-1; the D gene is possibly TRBD1 (5 bases). Germline loops: CDR1 KGHSH, CDR2 LQKENI. The CDR3 spans 15 residues. The ends were cut back, 5 bases at V and 1 base at J, with 14 bases in the middle. In DNA form, the CDR3 reads TGTGCCAGCTCAAAAGGAAGGGGCCGGAACACTGAAGCTTTCTTT. It codes for CASSKGRGRNTEAFF. The full variable domain, in which reference TRBV18 and TRBJ1-1 provide the parts outside the CDR3, is NAGVMQNPRHLVRRRGQEARLRCSPMKGHSHVYWYRQLPEEGLKFMVYLQKENIIDESGMPKERFSAEFPKEGPSILRIQQVVRGDSAAYFCASSKGRGRNTEAFFGQGTRLTVV.

As DNA, the CDR3 is TGTGCCAGCAGTTTGTCGCGGGGCGCTGAAGCTTTCTTT. As protein: CASSLSRGAEAFF. The chain is built from TRBV27 and TRBJ1-1, with D possibly TRBD1 on 5 matching bases. Trimming took off 3 bases at V and 6 bases at J, with 11 bases between the two ends. Germline assignment: CDR1 MNHEY and CDR2 SMNVEV (reference sequence). This CDR3 is 13 amino acids long.

This sequence joins TRBV28 and TRBJ2-7, with 7 positions matching TRBD1. The germline CDR1 and CDR2 sequences are MDHEN and SYDVKM. J was trimmed by 4 bases and V by 7 bases; bases with no gene match: 4. The length of the CDR3 is 12 residues. The CDR3 protein is CASTAQGYEQYF. The CDR3 DNA reads as TGTGCCAGCACTGCACAGGGGTACGAGCAGTACTTC.

The chain is built from TRBV28 and TRBJ1-2; 8 bases align to TRBD1. Germline V gene sequence: CDR1 MDHEN, CDR2 SYDVKM. Germline trimming cut 7 bases from V and 3 bases from J; bases unmatched to any gene: 7. The CDR3 is 14 amino acids. The CDR3 DNA is TGTGCCAGCATCAACACAGGGGGAGACTATGGCTACACCTTC. The encoded protein is CASINTGGDYGYTF.

This rearrangement joins TRBV9 to TRBJ1-1; 7 positions match TRBD1. The CDR3 is 15 residues long. V shed 0 bases, J shed 1 base, and the junction held 3 bases outside the gene matches. Germline lookup yields CDR1 SGDLS and CDR2 YYNGEE. CDR3 sequence: CASSVVWTGNTEAFF. CDR3 in DNA: TGTGCCAGCAGCGTAGTGTGGACAGGGAACACTGAAGCTTTCTTT.

The rearrangement uses TRBV10-3 and TRBJ2-7; the D is unclear. Trimming removed 2 bases from V and 3 bases from J, with 8 bases in between. The CDR3 runs to 13 residues. Germline V gene lookup returns CDR1 ENHRY and CDR2 SYGVKD. CDR3 sequence: CAISEVQIYEQYF. The CDR3 DNA follows: TGTGCCATCAGTGAGGTACAGATCTACGAGCAGTACTTC.

V usage is TRBV4-3 and J usage is TRBJ2-1; D remains ambiguous. Germline-derived CDR1 and CDR2 are LGHNA and YSLEER. V dropped 4 bases and J dropped 7 bases, with 8 bases sitting between them. There are 12 residues in the CDR3. The CDR3 loop reads CASSLTRNEQFF. As DNA, the CDR3 is TGCGCCAGCAGCCTAACCAGGAATGAGCAGTTCTTC.

This rearrangement joins TRBV5-1 to TRBJ1-1; perhaps TRBD1 as D (5 bases). Trimming pared 3 bases from V and 4 bases from J, leaving 16 bases between. Germline V gene lookup returns CDR1 SGHRS and CDR2 YFSETQ. The CDR3 contains 15 residues. This chain's CDR3 is CASSSVQAFGTEAFF. CDR3 DNA: TGCGCCAGCAGCTCCGTACAGGCGTTCGGCACTGAAGCTTTCTTT.

The V and J genes are TRBV7-2 and TRBJ1-1; TRBD1 aligns across 7 bases. Germline values: CDR1 SGHTA, CDR2 FQGNSA. V was pared by 1 base and J by 11 bases, with 4 bases of the junction left unmatched. The CDR3 length is 12 residues. CDR3 in DNA: TGTGCCAGCAGCTTAGAGGGACAGCGGGCTTTCTTT. Residues: CASSLEGQRAFF.

The rearrangement joins TRBV6-5 to TRBJ1-2, with 8 bases matching TRBD1. Germline CDR1 reads MNHEY; CDR2 reads SVGAGI. The length of the CDR3 is 14 residues. Trimming took 6 bases from V and 1 from J; bases not matched to a gene: 4. In DNA form, the CDR3 reads TGTGCCAGCAGAACTGACAGGGGTAACTATGGCTACACCTTC. Amino acid sequence: CASRTDRGNYGYTF.

This clone was seen a handful of times. The chain has TRBV15 and TRBJ1-1; TRBD1 agrees at 8 bases. CDR3 length equals 13 residues. The germline V gene encodes CDR1 LNHNV and CDR2 YYDKDF (reference sequence). After removal of 8 bases from V and 1 base from J, the junction contained 3 bases not matched to a gene. This CDR3 reads CATGGQANTEAFF. CDR3 in DNA: TGTGCCACCGGGGGACAGGCGAACACTGAAGCTTTCTTT. The entire variable domain, with the rest obtained from reference TRBV15 and TRBJ1-1, is as follows: DAMVIQNPRYQVTQFGKPVTLSCSQTLNHNVMYWYQQKSSQAPKLLFHYYDKDFNNEADTPDNFQSRRPNTSFCFLDIRSPGLGDTAMYLCATGGQANTEAFFGQGTRLTVV.

This clone was seen once. This chain uses TRBV7-2 with TRBJ2-5; TRBD2 agrees at 15 bases. Germline CDR1 and CDR2: SGHTA and FQGNSA. V shed 3 bases and J 2 bases; nucleotides not matched to a gene: 4. This CDR3 region has 17 residues. CDR3 sequence reads: CASSFRGLAGGQETQYF. In nucleotides, the CDR3 is TGTGCCAGCAGCTTCCGGGGACTAGCGGGGGGACAAGAGACCCAGTACTTC.

The chain combines TRBV11-2 with TRBJ2-2; 7 bases are shared with TRBD2. CDR1 and CDR2 from the germline V gene are SGHAT and FQNNGV. V shed 6 bases and J 6 bases; nucleotides not matched to a gene: 16. This CDR3 spans 17 amino acids. The CDR3 DNA sequence: TGTGCCAGCAGGTACCCCTTCGGGGCGGGAGAGGCCGGGGAGCTGTTTTTT. Its translation: CASRYPFGAGEAGELFF.

The V call is TRBV18, the J call TRBJ2-5, with TRBD1 identical over 7 bases. V was pared by 3 bases and J by 2 bases, with 9 bases of the junction left unmatched. Germline CDR1 reads KGHSH; CDR2 reads LQKENI. This CDR3 contains 16 residues. The CDR3 region has the DNA TGTGCCAGCTCACCGATTTCTGGGACAGTACAAGAGACCCAGTACTTC. Its protein product is CASSPISGTVQETQYF.

The chain is built from TRBV11-2 and TRBJ2-7; D is unclear. The CDR3 runs 15 residues. Germline V gives CDR1 SGHAT, CDR2 FQNNGV. The V gene lost 2 bases and the J gene lost 0 bases, with 11 bases spanning the gap. In DNA form, the CDR3 reads TGTGCCAGCAGCTTATACCCCGACACCTCCTACGAGCAGTACTTC. Protein sequence: CASSLYPDTSYEQYF.

There are a few counts of this clone. CDR3 DNA sequence: TGCAGCGTTGAAGATCACCAGGGTCAGCCCCAGCATTTT. It is translated as CSVEDHQGQPQHF. V gene TRBV29-1 combines with J gene TRBJ1-5, with a tentative D call TRBD1 (5 bases). CDR1 SQVTM and CDR2 ANQGSEA come from the germline V gene. Trimming removed 0 bases from V and 6 bases from J, with 9 bases in between. This CDR3 region has 13 residues.

V gene TRBV2 combines with J gene TRBJ2-5; D possibly corresponds to TRBD1 (6 bases). CDR1 is SNHLY, CDR2 FYNNEI, per germline. The CDR3 spans 13 residues. V was cut by 3 bases and J by 3 bases, with 8 bases left in between. The CDR3 loop reads CASSDNREETQYF. The CDR3 region has the DNA TGTGCCAGCAGTGATAACAGGGAAGAGACCCAGTACTTC.

The chain employs TRBV5-1 and TRBJ2-3; TRBD2 agrees at 9 bases. V lost 0 bases to trimming and J lost 4 bases; unmatched junction nucleotides: 6. CDR1 and CDR2 from the germline V gene are SGHRS and YFSETQ. CDR3 length equals 16 residues. This CDR3 reads CASSLGLAVGADTQYF. DNA for the CDR3: TGCGCCAGCAGCTTGGGACTAGCGGTCGGTGCAGATACGCAGTATTTT. Variable domain in full (rest from reference TRBV5-1 and TRBJ2-3): KAGVTQTPRYLIKTRGQQVTLSCSPISGHRSVSWYQQTPGQGLQFLFEYFSETQRNKGNFPGRFSGRQFSNSRSEMNVSTLELGDSALYLCASSLGLAVGADTQYFGPGTRLTVL.

This rearrangement joins TRBV5-1 to TRBJ2-1; TRBD2 matches 9 bases. V trimming: 4 bases; J trimming: 0 bases; junction bases outside the gene matches: 8. CDR3 length equals 17 residues. In germline, CDR1 is SGHRS, CDR2 YFSETQ. The CDR3: CASSPRPSGTSYNEQFF. DNA of the CDR3: TGCGCCAGCAGCCCGAGACCTAGCGGGACCTCCTACAATGAGCAGTTCTTC.

This clone was seen a single time. The rearrangement joins TRBV30 to TRBJ1-5; D may be TRBD1 (6 bases). CDR3 size: 15 residues. From germline, CDR1 is GTSNPN and CDR2 SVGIG (reference sequence). The V end was cut by 4 bases, the J end by 0 bases, with 13 bases between. This chain's CDR3 is CAWNQGPNSNQPQHF. Here the CDR3 DNA reads TGTGCCTGGAACCAGGGGCCAAATAGCAATCAGCCCCAGCATTTT.

CDR3 sequence: CASSPPQGGLDEQYF. The CDR3 region has the DNA TGTGCCAGCAGCCCACCCCAGGGGGGCTTAGACGAGCAGTACTTC. This chain connects TRBV7-9 to TRBJ2-7; possible D gene TRBD1, 7 bases. Between the trimmed V and J ends, which lost 5 bases and 5 bases, there was a span of 19 bases. The CDR3 is 15 residues long. Looked up from germline, CDR1 is SEHNR and CDR2 is FQNEAQ (reference sequence).

CDR3 bases: TGTGCCAGCAGCCAAGAGGGACAGATTTACAATGAGCAGTTCTTC. Its protein product is CASSQEGQIYNEQFF. The J gene is TRBJ2-1, the V gene TRBV4-2, with TRBD1 identical over 7 bases. With V trimmed by 0 bases and J by 4 bases, 3 bases remained unmatched. Germline CDR1 and CDR2: LGHNA and YNFKEQ. The CDR3 is 15 residues long.

The rearrangement links TRBV7-9 to TRBJ1-4; D is possibly TRBD1 (6 bases). V was shortened by 0 bases and J by 4 bases, with 12 bases between the two germline ends. The CDR3 sequence is 16 residues long. Germline lookup yields CDR1 SEHNR and CDR2 FQNEAQ (reference sequence). The CDR3 DNA reads TGTGCCAGCAGCTTAGCGGGGGCAGTGAGTAATGAAAAACTGTTTTTT. This sequence encodes CASSLAGAVSNEKLFF.

The rearrangement links TRBV4-1 to TRBJ2-7; 11 nucleotides align to TRBD2. The V segment lost 1 base and the J segment 12 bases; nucleotides outside the gene matches: 2. CDR3 length: 12 residues. Germline-derived CDR1 and CDR2 are MGHRA and YSYEKL. CDR3 region: CASSQGLAGMYF. For the CDR3, the DNA is TGCGCCAGCAGCCAAGGACTAGCGGGAATGTACTTC.

V gene TRBV11-2 combines with J gene TRBJ2-7, with D perhaps matching TRBD1 (6 bases). Trimming stripped 1 base from V and 3 bases from J, with 13 bases between. Per germline, CDR1 SGHAT and CDR2 FQNNGV. The CDR3 covers 15 residues. DNA of the CDR3: TGTGCCAGCAGCTTAGGGCTCAGGGGCCTCTACGAGCAGTACTTC. Amino acids: CASSLGLRGLYEQYF.